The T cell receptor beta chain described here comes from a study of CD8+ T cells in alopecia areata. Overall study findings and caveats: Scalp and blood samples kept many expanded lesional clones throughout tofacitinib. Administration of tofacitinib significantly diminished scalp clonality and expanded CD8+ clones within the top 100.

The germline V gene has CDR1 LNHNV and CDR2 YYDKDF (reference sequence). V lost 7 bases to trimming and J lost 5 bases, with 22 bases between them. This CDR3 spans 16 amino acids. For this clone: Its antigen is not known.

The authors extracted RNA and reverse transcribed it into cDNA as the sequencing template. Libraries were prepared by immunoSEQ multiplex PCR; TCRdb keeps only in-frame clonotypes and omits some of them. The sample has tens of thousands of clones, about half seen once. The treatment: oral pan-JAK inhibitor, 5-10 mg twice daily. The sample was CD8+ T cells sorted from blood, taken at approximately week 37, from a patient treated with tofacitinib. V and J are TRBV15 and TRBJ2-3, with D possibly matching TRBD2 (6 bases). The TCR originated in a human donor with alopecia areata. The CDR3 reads CATTAGWGALQDTQYF. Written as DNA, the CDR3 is TGTGCCACCACCGCGGGATGGGGCGCGTTGCAAGATACGCAGTATTTT.